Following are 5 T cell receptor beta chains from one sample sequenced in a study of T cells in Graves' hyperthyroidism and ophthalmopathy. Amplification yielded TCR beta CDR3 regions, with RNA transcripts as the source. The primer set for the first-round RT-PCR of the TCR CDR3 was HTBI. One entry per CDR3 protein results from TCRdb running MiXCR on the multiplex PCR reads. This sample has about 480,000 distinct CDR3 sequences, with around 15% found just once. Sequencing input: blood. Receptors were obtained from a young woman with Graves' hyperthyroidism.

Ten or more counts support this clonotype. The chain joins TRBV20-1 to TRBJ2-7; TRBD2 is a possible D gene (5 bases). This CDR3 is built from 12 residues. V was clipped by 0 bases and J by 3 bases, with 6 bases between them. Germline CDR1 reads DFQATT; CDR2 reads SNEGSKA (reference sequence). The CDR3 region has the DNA TGCAGTGCTAGAGATGGAGGCTACGAGCAGTACTTC. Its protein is CSARDGGYEQYF.

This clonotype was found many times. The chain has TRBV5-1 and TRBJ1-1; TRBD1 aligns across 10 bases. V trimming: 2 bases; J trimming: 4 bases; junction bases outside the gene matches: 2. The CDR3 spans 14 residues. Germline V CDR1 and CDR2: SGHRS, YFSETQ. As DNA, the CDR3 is TGCGCCAGCAGCTTCAGACAGGGGGCCACTGAAGCTTTCTTT. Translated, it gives CASSFRQGATEAFF.

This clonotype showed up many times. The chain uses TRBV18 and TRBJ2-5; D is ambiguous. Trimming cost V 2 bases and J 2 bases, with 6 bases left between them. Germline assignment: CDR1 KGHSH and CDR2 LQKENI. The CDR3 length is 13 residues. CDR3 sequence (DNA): TGTGCCAGCTCACCAGTGGCTCAAGAGACCCAGTACTTC. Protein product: CASSPVAQETQYF.

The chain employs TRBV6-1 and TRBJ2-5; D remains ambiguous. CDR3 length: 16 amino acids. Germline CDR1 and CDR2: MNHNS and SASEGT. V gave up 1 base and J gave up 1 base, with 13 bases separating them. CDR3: CASSEVASWGQETQYF. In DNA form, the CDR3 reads TGTGCCAGCAGTGAAGTAGCCTCCTGGGGCCAAGAGACCCAGTACTTC.

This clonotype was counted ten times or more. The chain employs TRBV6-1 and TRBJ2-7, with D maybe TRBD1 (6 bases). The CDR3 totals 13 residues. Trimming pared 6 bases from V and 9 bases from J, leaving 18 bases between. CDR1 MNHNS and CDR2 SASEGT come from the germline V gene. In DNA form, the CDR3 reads TGTGCCAGCAGCCGGGACACGTCCTTCGCGCAGTACTTC. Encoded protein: CASSRDTSFAQYF.